This entry lists 6 T cell receptor beta chains sequenced from one sample in a study of T cell clones after liver transplantation. TCRdb's copy holds only in-frame clones and misses some; the assay was immunoSEQ multiplex PCR. The sample carries tens of thousands of clones, 82% recorded once. Source: CD4+ T cells from blood, taken 45 to 46 months after liver transplant. The receptors were sampled from a human patient who received a liver transplant. The T cells may come from the graft donor.

The V call is TRBV30, the J call TRBJ2-3, with unresolved D. The V end lost 3 bases, the J end lost 7 bases, and 8 bases lay between the germline ends. The length of the CDR3 is 11 residues. CDR1 GTSNPN and CDR2 SVGIG come from the germline V gene (reference sequence). CDR3: CAWSYKNTQYF. The DNA for the CDR3 is TGTGCCTGGAGCTACAAGAATACGCAGTATTTT.

The chain carries TRBV2 and TRBJ1-3, with D possibly matching TRBD1 (6 bases). This CDR3 has 15 residues. Per the germline V gene, CDR1 is SNHLY and CDR2 is FYNNEI. Between the trimmed V and J ends, which lost 5 bases and 2 bases, there was a span of 13 bases. The CDR3 region has the DNA TGTGCCAGCAGTCTACAGGGAAGTGCTGGAAACACCATATATTTT. Translation: CASSLQGSAGNTIYF. The variable domain in full, with the rest retrieved from reference TRBV2 and TRBJ1-3, is EPEVTQTPSHQVTQMGQEVILRCVPISNHLYFYWYRQILGQKVEFLVSFYNNEISEKSEIFDDQFSVERPDGSNFTLKIRSTKLEDSAMYFCASSLQGSAGNTIYFGEGSWLTVV.

V is TRBV27 and J is TRBJ2-2, with D unclear. Germline CDR1 MNHEY, CDR2 SMNVEV (reference sequence). The CDR3 consists of 14 residues. V was trimmed by 0 bases and J by 6 bases, leaving 8 bases between them. The CDR3 region has the DNA TGTGCCAGCAGTTTATCGATAAGGGCCGGGGAGCTGTTTTTT. This sequence encodes CASSLSIRAGELFF.

V gene TRBV5-1 combines with J gene TRBJ2-1; TRBD2 matches at 10 bases. Germline V lookup: CDR1 SGHRS, CDR2 YFSETQ. The J segment lost 0 bases and the V segment lost 4 bases, leaving 7 bases of the junction unmatched. There are 17 residues in the CDR3. The CDR3 nucleotides read TGCGCCAGCAGCAGGGGAGCGGGAGGGCCCTCCTACAATGAGCAGTTCTTC. Its protein product is CASSRGAGGPSYNEQFF. Together with reference TRBV5-1 and TRBJ2-1, the CDR3 gives the full variable domain: KAGVTQTPRYLIKTRGQQVTLSCSPISGHRSVSWYQQTPGQGLQFLFEYFSETQRNKGNFPGRFSGRQFSNSRSEMNVSTLELGDSALYLCASSRGAGGPSYNEQFFGPGTRLTVL.

This clone came up a few times. The V gene is TRBV18, the J gene TRBJ2-7; TRBD2 agrees at 7 bases. The CDR3 length is 14 residues. V lost 3 bases and J lost 5; bases outside the gene matches: 7. CDR1 and CDR2 (germline): KGHSH, LQKENI. The CDR3 loop is CASSPETSRNEQYF. CDR3 bases: TGTGCCAGCTCACCCGAGACTAGCCGAAACGAGCAGTACTTC. Using reference TRBV18 and TRBJ2-7 for the parts outside the CDR3, the full variable domain is NAGVMQNPRHLVRRRGQEARLRCSPMKGHSHVYWYRQLPEEGLKFMVYLQKENIIDESGMPKERFSAEFPKEGPSILRIQQVVRGDSAAYFCASSPETSRNEQYFGPGTRLTVT.

This chain joins TRBV7-6 and TRBJ1-1; the D gene is possibly TRBD1 (5 bases). From germline, CDR1 is SGHVS and CDR2 FNYEAQ. The CDR3 is 15 amino acids. V was clipped by 2 bases and J by 2 bases, with 12 bases between them. The CDR3 region is CASSLLGETNTEAFF. The DNA for the CDR3 is TGTGCCAGCAGCTTACTAGGGGAGACTAACACTGAAGCTTTCTTT.